The table lists the clone carrying this TCR beta chain with a few counts. This entry belongs to a study of T cells in Graves' hyperthyroidism and ophthalmopathy. TCR beta CDR3 regions were amplified from RNA. An initial round of RT-PCR targeting the TCR CDR3 relied on the HTBI primer set. TCRdb redid the calling of the multiplex PCR reads with MiXCR, one entry per CDR3 protein. The sample yields about 210,000 distinct CDR3 sequences, 15% to 20% seen once. Trimming removed 6 bases at V and 7 bases at J, with 6 bases between. The CDR3 has 11 residues. The sequencing input was blood. V gene TRBV12-3 or TRBV12-4 combines with J gene TRBJ2-2, with D hard to call. This receptor was identified in a man aged 45-65 years with Graves' hyperthyroidism. The CDR3 loop is CASRWRGELFF. The DNA of the CDR3 is TGTGCCAGCAGGTGGCGCGGGGAGCTGTTTTTT.